Below are 21 T cell receptor beta chains sequenced from a single sample in a study of blood T cell repertoires in COVID-19. Repertoires were generated with immunoSEQ multiplex PCR, while TCRdb's copy carries only in-frame clones and drops some. The data contain 160,000 or so clones, approximately 80% of them seen just once; the ten biggest clones take up about 8%. Sample: PBMCs or T cells enriched from blood (not recorded which). These receptor sequences come from a woman in her forties or fifties who had recovered from COVID-19.

V usage is TRBV28 and J usage is TRBJ1-5; D remains ambiguous. V was pared by 6 bases and J by 2 bases, with 14 bases between. Germline CDR1 is MDHEN and CDR2 is SYDVKM. The CDR3 has 15 amino acids. The CDR3: CASRGFGGRNQPQHF. The DNA for the CDR3 is TGTGCCAGCAGAGGTTTTGGAGGGCGCAATCAGCCCCAGCATTTT. The full variable domain, in which reference TRBV28 and TRBJ1-5 provide the parts outside the CDR3, is DVKVTQSSRYLVKRTGEKVFLECVQDMDHENMFWYRQDPGLGLRLIYFSYDVKMKEKGDIPEGYSVSREKKERFSLILESASTNQTSMYLCASRGFGGRNQPQHFGDGTRLSIL.

The rearrangement joins TRBV4-1 to TRBJ2-7; 9 bases are a match to TRBD1. The CDR3 has 16 residues. Germline CDR1 MGHRA, CDR2 YSYEKL. After removal of 2 bases from V and 5 bases from J, the junction contained 10 bases not matched to a gene. CDR3 nucleotide sequence: TGCGCCAGCAGCCAACCTGGACAGGGGATCATCCACGAGCAGTACTTC. It encodes CASSQPGQGIIHEQYF.

The rearrangement joins TRBV3-1 (or the pseudogene TRBV3-2) to TRBJ1-2; 7 bases line up with TRBD1. This CDR3 contains 15 residues. Trimming took 4 bases from V and 6 from J; bases not matched to a gene: 11. CDR1 is LGHDT and CDR2 is YNNKEL in the germline V gene (reference sequence). The CDR3 here is CASSPTRQGLNGYTF. CDR3 coding DNA: TGTGCCAGCAGCCCCACCAGACAGGGTTTGAATGGCTACACCTTC.

The J gene is TRBJ2-3, the V gene TRBV7-9; TRBD1 agrees at 8 bases. The CDR3 runs 15 residues. The germline CDR1 and CDR2 sequences are SEHNR and FQNEAQ (reference sequence). V was clipped by 8 bases and J by 0 bases; unmatched bases: 7. This CDR3 is CASGSGQVSTDTQYF. CDR3 sequence (DNA): TGTGCCAGCGGTTCGGGACAGGTTAGCACAGATACGCAGTATTTT. The variable domain in full, with the rest retrieved from reference TRBV7-9 and TRBJ2-3, is DTGVSQNPRHKITKRGQNVTFRCDPISEHNRLYWYRQTLGQGPEFLTYFQNEAQLEKSRLLSDRFSAERPKGSFSTLEIQRTEQGDSAMYLCASGSGQVSTDTQYFGPGTRLTVL.

This chain connects TRBV2 to TRBJ2-1; 11 nucleotides agree with TRBD1. Looked up from germline, CDR1 is SNHLY and CDR2 is FYNNEI. The CDR3 runs 15 residues. Germline trimming cut 6 bases from V and 4 bases from J; bases unmatched to any gene: 5. DNA for the CDR3: TGTGCCAGCAGCCCCCGGGACAGGGGGTACAATGAGCAGTTCTTC. This encodes CASSPRDRGYNEQFF.

This clone was seen once. This chain links TRBV7-9 with TRBJ1-3; D uncertain. V was clipped by 1 base and J by 0 bases, with 7 bases between them. Germline CDR1 SEHNR, CDR2 FQNEAQ (reference sequence). This CDR3 region has 15 residues. CDR3 sequence reads: CASSLGLGSGNTIYF. CDR3 nucleotide sequence: TGTGCCAGCAGCTTAGGACTGGGCTCTGGAAACACCATATATTTT.

The CDR3 nucleotides read TGCGCCAGCAGCTTGCTACTAGCGGGAGATGGTACAGATACGCAGTATTTT. This sequence encodes CASSLLLAGDGTDTQYF. The chain joins TRBV5-1 to TRBJ2-3, with 11 bases matching TRBD2. Germline V gene data show CDR1 as SGHRS and CDR2 as YFSETQ. The CDR3 spans 17 residues. V trimming: 1 base; J trimming: 3 bases; junction bases outside the gene matches: 7.

V and J are TRBV6-5 and TRBJ1-5; 7 nucleotides align to TRBD1. The J segment lost 6 bases and the V segment lost 4 bases, leaving 6 bases of the junction unmatched. Germline CDR1 and CDR2: MNHEY and SVGAGI. The length of the CDR3 is 14 residues. CDR3 sequence: CASSSRQGSQPQHF. The CDR3 coding sequence is TGTGCCAGCAGTTCGAGACAGGGCAGTCAGCCCCAGCATTTT.

The chain is built from TRBV6-1 and TRBJ1-1; D is undetermined. From germline, CDR1 is MNHNS and CDR2 SASEGT. The CDR3 is made up of 14 amino acids. V shed 3 bases and J shed 4 bases, with 12 bases lying between them. Written as DNA, the CDR3 is TGTGCCAGCAGTGACGGGGTGGCGTTCACTGAAGCTTTCTTT. Residues: CASSDGVAFTEAFF.

The CDR3 loop is CASSRREVRNNEQFF. The CDR3 DNA follows: TGTGCCAGCAGCCGGCGGGAGGTGAGGAACAATGAGCAGTTCTTC. V gene TRBV7-2 combines with J gene TRBJ2-1, with TRBD2 matching over 8 bases. CDR1 and CDR2 (germline): SGHTA, FQGNSA. The CDR3 sequence is 15 residues long. The V and J ends lost 5 bases and 5 bases, in that order; junction bases with no gene match: 8.

The chain carries TRBV7-9 and TRBJ1-1; a possible D gene is TRBD1 (6 bases). Per the germline V gene, CDR1 is SEHNR and CDR2 is FQNEAQ (reference sequence). V lost 2 bases and J 8 bases, leaving 9 bases between the germline ends. The CDR3 spans 12 residues. The CDR3 DNA reads as TGTGCCAGCAGCTTACTTGGGGGCGAAGCTTTCTTT. It encodes CASSLLGGEAFF.

This rearrangement joins TRBV7-3 to TRBJ1-1; 7 bases fit TRBD1. V lost 5 bases to trimming and J lost 0 bases; unmatched junction nucleotides: 12. CDR1 and CDR2 (germline): SGHTA, FQGTGA. The length of the CDR3 is 17 residues. The chain's CDR3 is CASSPHPQGVMNTEAFF. DNA for the CDR3: TGTGCCAGCAGCCCCCATCCGCAGGGGGTAATGAACACTGAAGCTTTCTTT. The full variable domain, its missing parts supplied by reference TRBV7-3 and TRBJ1-1, is GAGVSQTPSNKVTEKGKYVELRCDPISGHTALYWYRQSLGQGPEFLIYFQGTGAADDSGLPNDRFFAVRPEGSVSTLKIQRTERGDSAVYLCASSPHPQGVMNTEAFFGQGTRLTVV.

The chain carries TRBV7-6 and TRBJ2-5; TRBD1 aligns across 10 bases. This CDR3 is 14 amino acids long. V was pared by 5 bases and J by 9 bases, with 9 bases of the junction left unmatched. The germline V gene has CDR1 SGHVS and CDR2 FNYEAQ. The CDR3 region has the DNA TGTGCCAGCAGCGGACAGGGGGGCCTTCGGGCCCAGTACTTC. Protein product: CASSGQGGLRAQYF.

The chain employs TRBV18 and TRBJ2-2, with no clear D. Germline V gives CDR1 KGHSH, CDR2 LQKENI. The length of the CDR3 is 14 residues. V lost 0 bases, J lost 5 bases, and 7 bases lay in between. CDR3 region: CASSPPFHTGELFF. In DNA form, the CDR3 reads TGTGCCAGCTCACCACCGTTTCATACCGGGGAGCTGTTTTTT.

The chain joins TRBV12-3 or TRBV12-4 to TRBJ1-2; D is ambiguous. V was shortened by 2 bases and J by 3 bases, with 7 bases between the two germline ends. This CDR3 is 13 amino acids long. Written as DNA, the CDR3 is TGTGCCAGCAGTTTACAGGTCGACTATGGCTACACCTTC. It codes for CASSLQVDYGYTF.

This clone showed up just once. This chain connects TRBV3-1 (or the pseudogene TRBV3-2) to TRBJ2-3; possible D gene TRBD2, 6 bases. This CDR3 has 15 residues. V was pared by 3 bases and J by 3 bases, with 13 bases between. Germline CDR1 LGHDT, CDR2 YNNKEL (reference sequence). The CDR3 loop is CASSHSGGRTDTQYF. For the CDR3, the DNA is TGTGCCAGCAGCCATAGCGGCGGTAGGACAGATACGCAGTATTTT.

V gene TRBV29-1 combines with J gene TRBJ1-1; D is undetermined. In germline, CDR1 is SQVTM, CDR2 ANQGSEA. This CDR3 comprises 11 residues. V shed 4 bases and J shed 1 base, with 4 bases lying between them. The CDR3 loop is CSVVRNTEAFF. In nucleotides, the CDR3 is TGCAGCGTTGTCAGGAACACTGAAGCTTTCTTT. Drawing the rest from reference TRBV29-1 and TRBJ1-1, the complete variable domain is SAVISQKPSRDICQRGTSLTIQCQVDSQVTMMFWYRQQPGQSLTLIATANQGSEATYESGFVIDKFPISRPNLTFSTLTVSNMSPEDSSIYLCSVVRNTEAFFGQGTRLTVV.

V and J are TRBV7-8 and TRBJ2-1; 9 bases match TRBD2. CDR1 and CDR2 (germline): SGHVS, FQNEAQ. The CDR3 has 16 residues. The V segment lost 2 bases and the J segment 7 bases; nucleotides outside the gene matches: 9. This chain's CDR3 is CASSLPGSGGLNEQFF. CDR3 DNA sequence: TGTGCCAGCAGCTTACCAGGTAGCGGGGGTCTGAATGAGCAGTTCTTC.

The rearrangement links TRBV6-2 or TRBV6-3 to TRBJ2-5, with unresolved D. From germline, CDR1 is MNHEY and CDR2 SVGEGT. V was pared by 6 bases and J by 5 bases, with 19 bases between. The CDR3 extends over 15 amino acids. CDR3 nucleotides: TGTGCCAGCAGCTTCCCCGGGTTACACCGGGAGACCCAGTACTTC. Residues: CASSFPGLHRETQYF.

The rearrangement links TRBV5-6 to TRBJ2-5; D perhaps matches TRBD1 (5 bases). The CDR3 consists of 14 residues. From germline, CDR1 is SGHDT and CDR2 YYEEEE. V lost 4 bases and J lost 2, with 12 bases in between. CDR3 loop: CASSGASWQETQYF. DNA for the CDR3: TGTGCCAGCAGCGGGGCTTCGTGGCAAGAGACCCAGTACTTC.

The chain has TRBV28 and TRBJ1-5, with no clear D. The CDR3 length is 12 residues. Germline loops: CDR1 MDHEN, CDR2 SYDVKM. Trimming pared 5 bases from V and 2 bases from J, leaving 4 bases between. CDR3: CASSQGNQPQHF. The CDR3 region has the DNA TGTGCCAGCAGTCAGGGCAATCAGCCCCAGCATTTT.